These T cell receptor beta chains were read from a single sample in a study of T-cell memory formation after mild COVID-19. TCRdb ran MiXCR on the 5' RACE reads and lists one entry per CDR3 protein. The table records some 290,000 distinct CDR3 sequences, 15% to 20% of them present only once. The sample was PBMCs or a T cell subset sorted from them (not recorded which). Every receptor here comes from a man younger than 35 who had mild COVID-19 (a few samples of this study predate the infection). Cell type and time point are not known. The CDR3 runs from the conserved cysteine through the conserved F or W. The D gene is left open where the match is weak. Only part of the rows carry a size: once, few, many, or a class if the clone is expanded.

V gene	clone size	J gene	D gene	CDR3 length	CDR3 DNA	CDR3 protein
TRBV4-3	-	TRBJ2-4	TRBD1	17	TGCGCCAGCAGCCTAACAGGACAGGGGATGACCTCAAACATTCAGTACTTC	CASSLTGQGMTSNIQYF
TRBV28	-	TRBJ2-1	-	14	TGTGCCAGCAGTTTTCAAAATCCGGGAAATGAGCAGTTCTTC	CASSFQNPGNEQFF
TRBV6-5	many	TRBJ2-5	-	15	TGTGCCAGCCAGGGTTATAGGGGGGGCCAAGAGACCCAGTACTTC	CASQGYRGGQETQYF
TRBV6-5	few	TRBJ2-2	-	13	TGTGCCAGCAGTTACGCCCTTACCGGGGAGCTGTTTTTT	CASSYALTGELFF
TRBV5-1	few	TRBJ2-3	-	17	TGCGCCAGCAGCTTGGCCCGGTCAGGGCAGCGCACAGATACGCAGTATTTT	CASSLARSGQRTDTQYF
TRBV6-5	few	TRBJ1-1	-	17	TGTGCCAGCAGTTACTCGACCTTTAGCGTTATGAACACTGAAGCTTTCTTT	CASSYSTFSVMNTEAFF
TRBV10-3	-	TRBJ1-5	-	13	TGTGCCATCAGTGAGCAAAGAGATCAGCCCCAGCATTTT	CAISEQRDQPQHF
TRBV5-1	few	TRBJ1-5	-	16	TGCGCCAGCAGCTTGGGGACGCCCAGTAGCAATCAGCCCCAGCATTTT	CASSLGTPSSNQPQHF
TRBV10-3	-	TRBJ2-2	-	13	TGTGCCGTCTCCGGGACCCCCGGCGGGGAGCTGTTTTTT	CAVSGTPGGELFF
TRBV7-8	many	TRBJ1-1	TRBD1	15	TGTGCCAGCAGCTTAGTCCAGGGGGCGAACACTGAAGCTTTCTTT	CASSLVQGANTEAFF
TRBV7-9	-	TRBJ1-4	-	16	TGTGCCAGCAGCTTATTAGCGGACCCTGAAGGAGAAAAACTGTTTTTT	CASSLLADPEGEKLFF
TRBV7-2	-	TRBJ1-2	-	14	TGTGCCAGCAGCTTAGGTCCCAGACGCTATGGCTACACCTTC	CASSLGPRRYGYTF
TRBV29-1	-	TRBJ2-1	-	14	TGCAGCGTTGTTACCGGGGTCCCCTACAATGAGCAGTTCTTC	CSVVTGVPYNEQFF
TRBV7-3	few	TRBJ2-3	-	15	TGTGCCAGCAGCCCCCTTGCAGGACGCACAGATACGCAGTATTTT	CASSPLAGRTDTQYF